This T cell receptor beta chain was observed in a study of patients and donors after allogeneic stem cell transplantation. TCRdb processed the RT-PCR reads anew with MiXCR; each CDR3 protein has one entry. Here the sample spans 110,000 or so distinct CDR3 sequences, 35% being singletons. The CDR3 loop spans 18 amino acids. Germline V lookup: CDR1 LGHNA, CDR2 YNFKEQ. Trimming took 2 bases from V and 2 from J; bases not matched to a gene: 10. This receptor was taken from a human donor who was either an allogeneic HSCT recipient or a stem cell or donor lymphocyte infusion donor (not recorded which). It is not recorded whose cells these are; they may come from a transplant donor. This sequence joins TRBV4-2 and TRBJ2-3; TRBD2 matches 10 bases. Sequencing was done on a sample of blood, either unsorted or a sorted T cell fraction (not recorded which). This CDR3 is CASSQSGAGGPFTDTQYF. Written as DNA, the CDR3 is TGTGCCAGCAGCCAATCAGGAGCGGGAGGGCCTTTCACAGATACGCAGTATTTT.